This TCR beta chain was recorded in a study of technical replicates of blood from several donors. CDR1 is LNHDA, CDR2 SQIVND, per germline (reference sequence). The CDR3 loop spans 13 amino acids. V was shortened by 6 bases and J by 2 bases, with 8 bases between the two germline ends. Data came from immunoSEQ multiplex PCR; TCRdb stores just in-frame clones and leaves some out. The sample lists about 100,000 clones; 85% to 95% were seen once. The specimen sequenced was T cells isolated from PBMCs. This TCR was recovered from a human donor in good health. The V call is TRBV19, the J call TRBJ1-5; the D is unclear. The CDR3 reads CASRAGGNQPQHF. In nucleotides, the CDR3 is TGTGCCAGTAGGGCGGGAGGCAATCAGCCCCAGCATTTT.